This T cell receptor beta chain originates from a study of T cell repertoires in cytomegalovirus infection. This clonotype was observed a few times. Its antigen remains unknown. CDR3 length equals 18 residues. Trimming stripped 6 bases from V and 2 bases from J, with 25 bases between. Points from the study as a whole: Totalled public TCR beta family frequency picked out people who carried CMV plus the relevant HLA. Predominance within the ex vivo response was attributable to HLA-C-restricted CMV-specific TCR beta clonotypes.

TCRdb itself ran the reads through MiXCR, one entry per CDR3 protein. The sample has some 590,000 distinct CDR3 sequences, around two fifths seen once; the top ten hold 48%. This TCR derives from a human donor in good health (CMV status not recorded). Some clones in this sample may be carry-over from other donors' samples. The sequencing used cultured PBMCs, collected from culture after CMV antigen stimulation. The rearrangement links TRBV12-3 or TRBV12-4 to TRBJ1-1; maybe TRBD1 (5 bases). CDR3 sequence reads: CASRRRIGAYYPNTEAFF. The CDR3, as DNA: TGTGCCAGCAGGCGCCGTATTGGGGCTTACTATCCTAACACTGAAGCTTTCTTT.